Shown below are 27 T cell receptor beta chains from a single sample sequenced in a study of cytomegalovirus exposure and HLA in healthy donors. 60 Vbeta and 13 Jbeta primers were used in PCR. Clones were sequenced by immunoSEQ multiplex PCR, and TCRdb holds only the in-frame ones, with some missing. Among about 140,000 clones listed, just over 65% were seen once. The sequenced sample was PBMCs. The origin of the receptors is a woman aged 55 to 70 in good health and CMV-seronegative.

CDR3 region: CASSEGGKNSPLHF. In DNA form, the CDR3 reads TGTGCCAGCAGTGAAGGCGGGAAAAATTCACCCCTCCACTTT. V usage is TRBV6-1 and J usage is TRBJ1-6; D is uncertain. The CDR3 spans 14 residues. CDR1 is MNHNS and CDR2 is SASEGT in the germline V gene. Trimming left V 1 base short and J 7 bases short, with 8 bases between.

The gene calls are TRBV4-1 and TRBJ2-3; 8 positions agree with TRBD1. Trimming removed 4 bases from V and 5 bases from J; junction bases left unmatched: 8. CDR1 is MGHRA and CDR2 is YSYEKL in the germline V gene. The CDR3 spans 15 residues. The CDR3 is CASSPLRTGKDTQYF. The CDR3 DNA follows: TGCGCCAGCAGCCCACTCCGGACAGGGAAAGATACGCAGTATTTT.

The chain is built from TRBV27 and TRBJ2-1, with D hard to call. This CDR3 comprises 16 residues. Germline V gene data show CDR1 as MNHEY and CDR2 as SMNVEV (reference sequence). The V end was cut by 3 bases, the J end by 3 bases, with 15 bases between. The chain's CDR3 is CASSFSSLGRYNEQFF. The CDR3 coding sequence is TGTGCCAGCAGTTTCTCATCCCTTGGGCGCTACAATGAGCAGTTCTTC.

V and J are TRBV13 and TRBJ2-4, with D perhaps TRBD2 (6 bases). There are 14 residues in the CDR3. The germline CDR1 and CDR2 sequences are PRHDT and FYEKMQ (reference sequence). Trimming cost V 1 base and J 6 bases, with 10 bases left between them. The CDR3 sequence is CASSLDGRRNIQYF. The CDR3 DNA sequence: TGTGCCAGCAGCTTAGACGGGAGAAGAAACATTCAGTACTTC.

V is TRBV4-2 and J is TRBJ2-1; D might be TRBD1 (7 bases). Trimming took off 0 bases at V and 6 bases at J, with 15 bases between the two ends. The CDR3 loop spans 16 amino acids. Germline V CDR1 and CDR2: LGHNA, YNFKEQ. The CDR3 loop is CASSQDRRQGGNEQFF. In DNA, the CDR3 is TGTGCCAGCAGCCAAGATAGGAGGCAGGGGGGCAATGAGCAGTTCTTC.

V and J are TRBV7-2 and TRBJ1-2; possible D gene TRBD1, 5 bases. Trimming took off 3 bases at V and 0 bases at J, with 11 bases between the two ends. The CDR3 extends over 15 amino acids. Germline V lookup: CDR1 SGHTA, CDR2 FQGNSA. The CDR3 region is CASSFGAASNYGYTF. Here the CDR3 DNA reads TGTGCCAGCAGCTTTGGGGCCGCTTCTAACTATGGCTACACCTTC.

This clone was seen a few times. V and J are TRBV9 and TRBJ1-2, with TRBD1 as a possible D gene (5 bases). Trimming left V 0 bases short and J 4 bases short, with 19 bases between. The CDR3 runs 17 residues. Germline CDR1 SGDLS, CDR2 YYNGEE. In nucleotides, the CDR3 is TGTGCCAGCAGCGTAGGGTTGGGGGGATTTCAGGGCTATGGCTACACCTTC. Protein product: CASSVGLGGFQGYGYTF.

V gene TRBV19 combines with J gene TRBJ2-2; the D gene is possibly TRBD2 (5 bases). CDR1 is LNHDA and CDR2 is SQIVND in the germline V gene (reference sequence). Trimming shortened V by 6 bases and J by 1 base, and 12 bases separated the two germline ends. The CDR3 sequence is 15 residues long. The CDR3 region is CASRLGRQNTGELFF. The CDR3 DNA is TGTGCCAGTAGGTTAGGGAGACAGAACACCGGGGAGCTGTTTTTT.

This clone was counted a single time. V usage is TRBV6-5 and J usage is TRBJ2-3, with TRBD2 as a possible D gene (6 bases). Trimming took 6 bases from V and 0 from J, leaving 10 bases between them. This CDR3 has 14 amino acids. The germline V gene encodes CDR1 MNHEY and CDR2 SVGAGI. CDR3 sequence (DNA): TGTGCCAGCAGGGGGGGACTTAGCACAGATACGCAGTATTTT. It translates to CASRGGLSTDTQYF.

This clone was seen a few times. The chain is built from TRBV6-5 and TRBJ1-2, with a possible D match to TRBD1 (5 bases). The CDR3 runs to 13 residues. The V and J ends lost 6 bases and 3 bases respectively, with 11 bases between them. Germline V gene sequence: CDR1 MNHEY, CDR2 SVGAGI. The CDR3 DNA is TGTGCCAGCAGCAAGGGGCAGGACTATGGCTACACCTTC. This encodes CASSKGQDYGYTF.

This clone was counted between two and nine times. This chain joins TRBV25-1 and TRBJ2-1; D not certain. Germline-derived CDR1 and CDR2 are MGHDK and SYGVNS. The CDR3 has 11 amino acids. V gave up 2 bases and J gave up 13 bases, with 9 bases separating them. CDR3 in amino acids: CASSEVEIQFF. CDR3 coding DNA: TGTGCCAGCAGTGAAGTAGAAATCCAGTTCTTC.

The chain recombines TRBV28 with TRBJ2-7, with TRBD2 as a possible D gene (6 bases). V lost 6 bases and J 3 bases, leaving 12 bases between the germline ends. The germline gives CDR1 MDHEN, CDR2 SYDVKM. This CDR3 spans 13 amino acids. The CDR3 region has the DNA TGTGCCAGCAGCCCCGGGGGTCTCTACGAGCAGTACTTC. Protein sequence: CASSPGGLYEQYF.

The chain carries TRBV5-1 and TRBJ2-5; weak D call: TRBD2 (6 bases). Looked up from germline, CDR1 is SGHRS and CDR2 is YFSETQ. V lost 4 bases, J lost 2 bases, and 18 bases lay in between. The CDR3 extends over 16 amino acids. CDR3 in DNA: TGCGCCAGCAGCCATCCCCCCGGCGGGGTACAAGAGACCCAGTACTTC. This encodes CASSHPPGGVQETQYF.

This clone was seen a few times. J is TRBJ2-2 and V is TRBV5-1; a possible D gene is TRBD2 (5 bases). Germline lookup yields CDR1 SGHRS and CDR2 YFSETQ. The CDR3 runs to 15 residues. The V gene lost 0 bases and the J gene lost 4 bases, with 10 bases spanning the gap. CDR3 coding DNA: TGCGCCAGCAGCTTGGCCGTGGCGGGCACCGGGGAGCTGTTTTTT. Its translation: CASSLAVAGTGELFF.

V usage is TRBV18 and J usage is TRBJ2-3; D uncertain. V was pared by 3 bases and J by 2 bases, with 6 bases between. The germline V gene encodes CDR1 KGHSH and CDR2 LQKENI. CDR3 length: 13 amino acids. This CDR3 is CASSPSPTDTQYF. In DNA form, the CDR3 reads TGTGCCAGCTCACCCTCCCCCACAGATACGCAGTATTTT.

This sequence joins TRBV7-8 and TRBJ2-1; D not certain. Germline V CDR1 and CDR2: SGHVS, FQNEAQ. The CDR3 is 12 amino acids. Trimming took off 1 base at V and 10 bases at J, with 8 bases between the two ends. In DNA, the CDR3 is TGTGCCAGCAGCTTAGACTATTCGGAGCAGTTCTTC. Translated, it gives CASSLDYSEQFF. Variable domain in full (rest from reference TRBV7-8 and TRBJ2-1): GAGVSQSPRYKVAKRGQDVALRCDPISGHVSLFWYQQALGQGPEFLTYFQNEAQLDKSGLPSDRFFAERPEGSVSTLKIQRTQQEDSAVYLCASSLDYSEQFFGPGTRLTVL.

The chain joins TRBV5-6 to TRBJ2-5; tentatively, D is TRBD1 (5 bases). The CDR3 spans 16 residues. Trimming took 4 bases from V and 1 from J, leaving 17 bases between them. The germline V gene encodes CDR1 SGHDT and CDR2 YYEEEE. The CDR3 sequence is CASSTAGIPLQETQYF. The CDR3, as DNA: TGTGCCAGCAGCACCGCAGGGATCCCCCTCCAAGAGACCCAGTACTTC.

The chain has TRBV7-9 and TRBJ1-1; 10 bases agree with TRBD1. From germline, CDR1 is SEHNR and CDR2 FQNEAQ (reference sequence). V lost 5 bases to trimming and J lost 10 bases; unmatched junction nucleotides: 10. The CDR3 is made up of 14 amino acids. In nucleotides, the CDR3 is TGTGCCAGCAGCCCGGGACAGGGGCTAGAGGTAGCTTTCTTT. It codes for CASSPGQGLEVAFF.

This clone was counted a few times. The chain links TRBV11-2 to TRBJ2-3, with 9 bases aligning to TRBD1. The CDR3 spans 18 residues. V lost 5 bases to trimming and J lost 5 bases; unmatched junction nucleotides: 17. CDR1 is SGHAT and CDR2 is FQNNGV in the germline V gene. This CDR3 reads CASSDTRWGQGRGDTQYF. Here the CDR3 DNA reads TGTGCCAGCAGCGATACGAGGTGGGGACAGGGAAGAGGAGATACGCAGTATTTT.

V and J are TRBV7-2 and TRBJ1-1; 7 nucleotides match TRBD1. The CDR3 consists of 15 residues. Unmatched junction bases numbered 10, after V lost 5 bases and J lost 4 bases. The germline gives CDR1 SGHTA, CDR2 FQGNSA. The CDR3, as DNA: TGTGCCAGCAGCCCTACCGGACAGGCTCTCACTGAAGCTTTCTTT. Translated, it gives CASSPTGQALTEAFF.

The rearrangement joins TRBV9 to TRBJ1-1; 9 nucleotides match TRBD1. Trimming at V came to 4 bases and at J to 2 bases, leaving 9 bases not matched to a gene. The CDR3 covers 16 residues. Germline V CDR1 and CDR2: SGDLS, YYNGEE. CDR3 coding DNA: TGTGCCAGCAGCCCACAGGGGGCTCCGAGAAACACTGAAGCTTTCTTT. Its protein is CASSPQGAPRNTEAFF. Full variable domain (missing parts from reference TRBV9 and TRBJ1-1): DSGVTQTPKHLITATGQRVTLRCSPRSGDLSVYWYQQSLDQGLQFLIQYYNGEERAKGNILERFSAQQFPDLHSELNLSSLELGDSALYFCASSPQGAPRNTEAFFGQGTRLTVV.

The rearrangement uses TRBV19 and TRBJ1-5, with D tentatively TRBD1 (5 bases). V dropped 6 bases and J dropped 6 bases, with 12 bases sitting between them. The CDR3 spans 13 residues. In germline, CDR1 is LNHDA, CDR2 SQIVND (reference sequence). CDR3 nucleotide sequence: TGTGCCAGTAGCGTGGGACTTTCTCAGCCCCAGCATTTT. Its translation: CASSVGLSQPQHF.

The chain has TRBV7-9 and TRBJ1-2, with TRBD1 matching 10 bases. The CDR3 has 14 residues. Looked up from germline, CDR1 is SEHNR and CDR2 is FQNEAQ (reference sequence). Trimming removed 3 bases from V and 6 bases from J; junction bases left unmatched: 4. CDR3 sequence reads: CASSLTGQGNGYTF. DNA of the CDR3: TGTGCCAGCAGCTTGACGGGACAGGGGAATGGCTACACCTTC. Full variable domain (missing parts from reference TRBV7-9 and TRBJ1-2): DTGVSQNPRHKITKRGQNVTFRCDPISEHNRLYWYRQTLGQGPEFLTYFQNEAQLEKSRLLSDRFSAERPKGSFSTLEIQRTEQGDSAMYLCASSLTGQGNGYTFGSGTRLTVV.

The CDR3 DNA reads as TGTGCCAGCAGCTTGCTAGCGGAGAGCTCCTACGAGCAGTACTTC. Translated: CASSLLAESSYEQYF. The chain uses TRBV7-2 and TRBJ2-7; 7 nucleotides align to TRBD2. Germline CDR1 reads SGHTA; CDR2 reads FQGNSA. V dropped 3 bases and J dropped 0; count of bases not matched to a gene: 5. This CDR3 is built from 15 residues.

The chain recombines TRBV5-4 with TRBJ2-3; the D gene is possibly TRBD2 (5 bases). CDR1 is SGHNT, CDR2 YYREEE, per germline (reference sequence). V was pared by 0 bases and J by 6 bases, with 11 bases between. This CDR3 region has 14 residues. CDR3 in DNA: TGTGCCAGCAGCTTGGGGACTTCCTTGGATACGCAGTATTTT. Its protein is CASSLGTSLDTQYF.

The chain recombines TRBV19 with TRBJ1-2, with D possibly being TRBD1 (6 bases). The CDR3 loop spans 16 amino acids. With 9 bases removed from V and 5 bases from J, the gap between germline ends came to 25 bases. Germline V gene data show CDR1 as LNHDA and CDR2 as SQIVND (reference sequence). Here the CDR3 DNA reads TGTGCCAGCACTCGAGGGGGGGGCCGGAGTCTTTATGGCTACACCTTC. Translation: CASTRGGGRSLYGYTF.

This clone has more than one count but fewer than ten. As DNA, the CDR3 is TGTGCCACCAGCAGAGGATTACAGGGGAGCGGCTACACCTTC. Its protein product is CATSRGLQGSGYTF. The J gene is TRBJ1-2, the V gene TRBV15; 7 bases are a match to TRBD1. This CDR3 region has 14 residues. Germline-derived CDR1 and CDR2 are LNHNV and YYDKDF (reference sequence). The V gene end was trimmed by 1 base and the J gene end by 8 bases; junction bases not matched to a gene: 7. Full variable domain (outside the CDR3, taken from reference TRBV15 and TRBJ1-2): DAMVIQNPRYQVTQFGKPVTLSCSQTLNHNVMYWYQQKSSQAPKLLFHYYDKDFNNEADTPDNFQSRRPNTSFCFLDIRSPGLGDTAMYLCATSRGLQGSGYTFGSGTRLTVV.